This is a list of T cell receptor beta chains from one sample in a study of Graves' ophthalmopathy and Graves' hyperthyroidism. TCRdb independently ran MiXCR on the multiplex PCR reads; one entry per CDR3 protein. The table lists about 370,000 distinct CDR3 sequences, about 18% of them singletons. The sample consisted of peripheral blood. The receptor set was obtained from an adult woman with stable Graves' hyperthyroidism. The CDR3 runs from the conserved cysteine through the conserved F or W. The D gene is left open where the match is weak. Clone size is not always given. Where it is, it says once, few, many or a class for expanded clones.

NA,many,TRBJ2-5,TRBV6-1,TGTGCCAGCAGTCCCGACAGGCCCCAAGAGACCCAGTACTTC,CASSPDRPQETQYF
NA,many,TRBJ1-5,TRBV10-3,TGTGCCATCAGTGGCTTGCAGGACAATCAGCCCCAGCATTTT,CAISGLQDNQPQHF
TRBD1,many,TRBJ1-6,TRBV10-3,TGTGCCATCAGTGAGACGGACAGGGGCCTCCATAATTCACCCCTCCACTTT,CAISETDRGLHNSPLHF
TRBD1,many,TRBJ2-7,TRBV30,TGTGCCTGGAGTCCGCCGGGACAGAGGGAGCAGTACTTC,CAWSPPGQREQYF
NA,NA,TRBJ2-7,TRBV6-2/TRBV6-3,TGTGCCAGCAGTTACCCCCCCGGGAGACTGATCTACGATCAGTACTTC,CASSYPPGRLIYDQYF
NA,NA,TRBJ1-5,TRBV28,TGTGCCAGCAGTTCTCGACAGCTCAATCAGCCCCAGCATTTT,CASSSRQLNQPQHF
TRBD1,NA,TRBJ2-4,TRBV6-1,TGTGCCAGCAGTCGGACAGGGGGCAGGGCTATGACCAAAAACATTAAGTACTTC,CASSRTGGRAMTKNIKYF
TRBD1,many,TRBJ1-6,TRBV5-6,TGTGCCGGACAGGGGCGAGATTCACCCCTCCACTTT,CAGQGRDSPLHF
TRBD1,few,TRBJ1-1,TRBV20-1,TGCAGTGCTGCCCGGGACAGGGGATACACTGAAGCTTGCTTT,CSAARDRGYTEACF
NA,many,TRBJ2-7,TRBV6-2/TRBV6-3,TGTGCCAGCACCACGACAAACACCTACGAGCAGTACTTC,CASTTTNTYEQYF
NA,few,TRBJ1-1,TRBV11-2,TGTGCCAGCAGCTTAGGGGGGGGGGCGCGGACTGAAGCTTTCTTT,CASSLGGGARTEAFF
NA,NA,TRBJ1-5,TRBV10-2,TGCGCCAGCAGTGATTCGGGGGTTGAGCCCCAGCATTTT,CASSDSGVEPQHF
NA,many,TRBJ1-6,TRBV4-1,TGCGCCAGCAGCCAAGATGGTGGGGCAGAATCACCCCTCCACTTT,CASSQDGGAESPLHF
NA,many,TRBJ2-2,TRBV5-1,TGCGCCAGCAGCTTGGTAGTGAACACCGGGGAGCTGTTTTTT,CASSLVVNTGELFF
NA,many,TRBJ1-1,TRBV7-9,TGTGCCAGCAGCTTAGACATGAACACTGAAGCTTTCTTT,CASSLDMNTEAFF
NA,many,TRBJ1-2,TRBV28,TGTGCCAGTCAGATTAACTATGGCTACACCTTC,CASQINYGYTF
NA,many,TRBJ2-7,TRBV2,TGTGCCAGCAGGCCTGGGTCCTACGAGCAGTACTTC,CASRPGSYEQYF
NA,many,TRBJ1-2,TRBV6-5,TGTGCCAGCAGTTTAAACAGAAACTATGGCTACACCTTC,CASSLNRNYGYTF
NA,NA,TRBJ2-7,TRBV7-2,TGTGCCAGCAGCTTAGTCGCCACGACCTACGAGCAGTACTTC,CASSLVATTYEQYF
NA,many,TRBJ2-7,TRBV27,TGTGCCAGCAGTAGGGGGACGGAGACCTACGAGCAGTACTTC,CASSRGTETYEQYF
TRBD2,many,TRBJ2-2,TRBV7-8,TGTGCCAGCACCCTCGGACTAGCGGGAACGGGCACCGGGGAGCTGTTTTTT,CASTLGLAGTGTGELFF
NA,NA,TRBJ2-5,TRBV7-2,TGTGCCAGCAGCCCCCGAACAGGGTGGGAGGAGACCCAGTACTTC,CASSPRTGWEETQYF
NA,many,TRBJ2-7,TRBV10-3,TGTGCCATTCCTAGGGATCTGACGGGCGAGCAGTACTTC,CAIPRDLTGEQYF
NA,many,TRBJ1-5,TRBV24-1,TGTGCCACCAGTGATTTACAGGATCAGCCCCAGCATTTT,CATSDLQDQPQHF
TRBD1,few,TRBJ1-1,TRBV28,TGTGCCAGCAGGCAGACGGACAGGTGGGAGACTGAAGCTTTCTTT,CASRQTDRWETEAFF
NA,many,TRBJ2-7,TRBV2,TGTGCCAGCAGTCCGCAGGGGACCTCCTACGAGCAGTACTTC,CASSPQGTSYEQYF
NA,many,TRBJ2-7,TRBV20-1,TGCAGTGTGTTGGTCCAGAACTACGAGCAGTACTTC,CSVLVQNYEQYF
NA,many,TRBJ1-6,TRBV4-2,TGTGCCAGCAGCCAAGGCTCGTTCCAACTCCTCCACTTT,CASSQGSFQLLHF
TRBD2,few,TRBJ2-5,TRBV18,TGTGCCAGCTCACCACTGGGCGGGAGGCAAGAGACCCAGTACTTC,CASSPLGGRQETQYF
NA,many,TRBJ1-2,TRBV27,TGTGCCAGCAGTTCAACCCCTCTCGATAACTATGGCTACACCTTC,CASSSTPLDNYGYTF
NA,many,TRBJ2-7,TRBV20-1,TGCAGTGCAACGGGAGTCTTTGAGCAGTACTTC,CSATGVFEQYF
NA,many,TRBJ1-1,TRBV12-3/TRBV12-4,TGTGCCAGCAGTTTAGGCGCGGGACAACTTGAAGCTTTCTTT,CASSLGAGQLEAFF
NA,NA,TRBJ1-5,TRBV12-3/TRBV12-4,TGTGCCAGCAGTTTGGGCAGGCGGCAGCCCCAGCATTTT,CASSLGRRQPQHF
NA,many,TRBJ2-5,TRBV11-2,TGTGCCAGCAGCTTCGACACTACTAGAGGGGAGACCCAGTACTTC,CASSFDTTRGETQYF
NA,NA,TRBJ2-5,TRBV5-1,TGCGCCAGCAGCTTGGCTGGATTCCAAGAGACCCAGTACTTC,CASSLAGFQETQYF
NA,many,TRBJ1-1,TRBV14,TGTGCCAGCAGCCAAGTTCACACAGCTGAAGCTTTCTTT,CASSQVHTAEAFF
TRBD2,NA,TRBJ2-5,TRBV28,TGTGCCAGTAGCGGGGGGAGGGCCCAGTACTTC,CASSGGRAQYF
NA,many,TRBJ2-7,TRBV11-2,TGTGCCAGCAGCGCCGGGACCGTCTACGAGCAGTACTTC,CASSAGTVYEQYF
NA,NA,TRBJ2-5,TRBV10-1,TGCGCCAGCGGACGGACGACCCAGTACTTC,CASGRTTQYF
NA,many,TRBJ1-5,TRBV28,TGTGCCAGCAGGATCAATATGGATCAGCCCCAGCATTTT,CASRINMDQPQHF
NA,many,TRBJ1-1,TRBV7-9,TGTGCCAGCAGCTTTGCAGGGGATGACACTGAAGCTTTCTTT,CASSFAGDDTEAFF